This entry lists 11 T cell receptor beta chains sequenced from one sample in a study of early T cells in non-severe SARS-CoV-2 infection (dated by TCRdb to the early 2020s). Preparation of the library involved 5' RACE. Sequencer: NextSeq 500. TCRdb's own reprocessing of the public reads used fastp at Q25 and MiXCR and kept productive beta chains. One record per CDR3 amino acid sequence lists the most common genes and DNA. Present in this sample are about 20,000 distinct CDR3 sequences, 3% to 4.5% of which were seen just once. Jointly, the top ten make up roughly 5.4% of the sample. The sample consisted of whole blood. These receptors were collected from an adult who was a healthcare worker with PCR-confirmed SARS-CoV-2 infection or an uninfected control (not recorded which).

This clonotype was detected ten times or more. CDR3 nucleotide sequence: TGTGCCAGCAGCCAAAGGAGTAACTATGGCTACACCTTC. It specifies CASSQRSNYGYTF. This chain uses TRBV3-1 with TRBJ1-2; D not certain. V lost 2 bases and J 1 base, leaving 5 bases between the germline ends. There are 13 residues in the CDR3. CDR1 and CDR2 (germline): LGHDT, YNNKEL (reference sequence).

This clonotype showed up many times. The rearrangement joins TRBV4-3 to TRBJ2-7; 7 bases line up with TRBD2. Germline CDR1 and CDR2: LGHNA and YSLEER. The CDR3 spans 14 residues. J gave up 2 bases and V 0 bases, and 1 base lay outside the gene matches. The CDR3 is CASSQDRGAYEQYF. The CDR3 DNA reads as TGCGCCAGCAGCCAAGACCGGGGGGCCTACGAGCAGTACTTC.

The sample holds many counts of this clonotype. The chain links TRBV20-1 to TRBJ1-1; D unclear. CDR3 length: 12 amino acids. Germline CDR1 DFQATT, CDR2 SNEGSKA (reference sequence). V lost 5 bases to trimming and J lost 1 base, with 8 bases between them. The chain's CDR3 is CSASRQNTEAFF. CDR3 coding DNA: TGCAGTGCTTCAAGACAGAACACTGAAGCTTTCTTT.

There are many counts of this clonotype. CDR3 sequence (DNA): TGCAGCGTCACATCTTCCGGGACAGGGGTCACAGATACGCAGTATTTT. Protein product: CSVTSSGTGVTDTQYF. This chain uses TRBV29-1 with TRBJ2-3; TRBD1 aligns across 10 bases. The CDR3 has 16 amino acids. The ends lost 6 bases at V and 2 bases at J; junction bases unmatched: 11. Per the germline V gene, CDR1 is SQVTM and CDR2 is ANQGSEA.

This clonotype was found many times. The chain uses TRBV27 and TRBJ2-5; no firm D call. V was clipped by 3 bases and J by 11 bases, with 19 bases between them. Germline V gene sequence: CDR1 MNHEY, CDR2 SMNVEV (reference sequence). This CDR3 has 14 amino acids. As DNA, the CDR3 is TGTGCCAGCAGTTTGGTCCCTGGTTTGGTTTCTCAGTACTTC. Protein sequence: CASSLVPGLVSQYF.

This clonotype is medium-sized within its sample. This chain joins TRBV19 and TRBJ1-5, with 7 bases fitting TRBD1. The trim removed 6 bases at V and 7 bases at J, leaving 6 bases unmatched. The CDR3 is made up of 13 amino acids. Germline values: CDR1 LNHDA, CDR2 SQIVND (reference sequence). The CDR3 DNA sequence: TGTGCCAGTAGCGCACAGGGGTGGCAGCCCCAGCATTTT. Encoded protein: CASSAQGWQPQHF.

A few counts support this clonotype. The chain couples TRBV29-1 to TRBJ2-7; D remains unclear. There are 11 residues in the CDR3. CDR1 and CDR2 from the germline V gene are SQVTM and ANQGSEA. V dropped 4 bases and J dropped 0 bases, with 4 bases sitting between them. CDR3 loop: CSVAHSYEQYF. The DNA of the CDR3 is TGCAGCGTTGCTCACTCCTACGAGCAGTACTTC.

The table lists this clonotype with many counts. The chain carries TRBV9 and TRBJ1-3; weak D call: TRBD1 (5 bases). This CDR3 has 15 residues. The ends were cut back, 1 base at V and 3 bases at J, with 11 bases in the middle. Germline CDR1 and CDR2: SGDLS and YYNGEE. In nucleotides, the CDR3 is TGTGCCAGCAGCGTACAGGGTAGGGGTGGAAACACCATATATTTT. This translates into CASSVQGRGGNTIYF.

Ten or more counts support this clonotype. This chain links TRBV7-6 with TRBJ1-1; TRBD1 might be the D (5 bases). CDR3 size: 14 residues. Germline-derived CDR1 and CDR2 are SGHVS and FNYEAQ. V shed 4 bases and J shed 5 bases, with 14 bases lying between them. CDR3 in amino acids: CASSSDPGGTEAFF. CDR3 DNA sequence: TGTGCCAGCAGCTCGGACCCCGGGGGAACTGAAGCTTTCTTT.

This clonotype was counted many times. The J gene is TRBJ1-2, the V gene TRBV20-1; possible D gene TRBD1, 6 bases. Germline lookup yields CDR1 DFQATT and CDR2 SNEGSKA (reference sequence). The CDR3 contains 16 residues. V was clipped by 5 bases and J by 0 bases, with 19 bases between them. CDR3 amino acids: CSAPPGQWPANYGYTF. As DNA, the CDR3 is TGCAGTGCTCCTCCGGGACAATGGCCAGCTAACTATGGCTACACCTTC.

This clonotype appeared many times. The chain has TRBV19 and TRBJ2-7, with D possibly TRBD1 on 5 matching bases. Trimming took off 3 bases at V and 3 bases at J, with 9 bases between the two ends. The length of the CDR3 is 13 residues. Germline V gene lookup returns CDR1 LNHDA and CDR2 SQIVND (reference sequence). For the CDR3, the DNA is TGTGCCAGTAGTATGGGGCACCACTACGAGCAGTACTTC. Translating gives CASSMGHHYEQYF.